The rows below give T cell receptor beta chains drawn from one sample of a study of OX40 agonist ivuxolimab in advanced cancers. The method was immunoSEQ multiplex PCR; TCRdb's version includes in-frame clones alone and lacks a portion of them. The table lists tens of thousands of clones, about 91% of them singletons. The sequenced sample was CD4+ or CD8+ T cells sorted from blood, obtained in a trial of the OX40 agonist ivuxolimab. The receptors derive from an adult with an advanced solid tumor such as melanoma, head and neck, liver or kidney cancer. The CDR3 runs from the conserved cysteine through the conserved F or W. D genes are given only for firm matches. Part of the rows lack a size; the others show once, few, many or a class for expanded clones.

CDR3nt,CDR3aa,d_gene,abundance,j_gene,v_gene
TGTGCCAGCATAGCGGCGGGAAACCCCTACGAGCAGTACTTC,CASIAAGNPYEQYF,-,-,TRBJ2-7,TRBV27
TGTGCCAGCAGTACGGGGGCCCCCCTCTACGAGCAGTACTTC,CASSTGAPLYEQYF,-,-,TRBJ2-7,TRBV6-5
TGTGCCAGCAGCCAAGTAGGAGCGACAGGGCGAGGAAATCGAGGGGGACCCCAGTATGGCTACACCTTC,CASSQVGATGRGNRGGPQYGYTF,TRBD1,-,TRBJ1-2,TRBV4-2
TGTGCCGGGGGGGACAGGGGTTACAATGAGCAGTTCTTC,CAGGDRGYNEQFF,TRBD1,-,TRBJ2-1,TRBV7-9
TGTGCCAGCAGGTTAGCCGATGAGCAGTTCTTC,CASRLADEQFF,-,-,TRBJ2-1,TRBV7-9
TGTGCCAGTAAACCCTCCCAGGGCGGCTCACCCCTCCACTTT,CASKPSQGGSPLHF,-,-,TRBJ1-6,TRBV19
TGCGCCAGCAGCTTACAGGGAGCAGATACGCAGTATTTT,CASSLQGADTQYF,-,once,TRBJ2-3,TRBV5-1
TGTGCCAGCTCACCTCTAGCGGGAGAAGAGACCCAGTACTTC,CASSPLAGEETQYF,TRBD2,-,TRBJ2-5,TRBV18
TGTGCTAGTGCCCGGGGGAGCCATGAAAAACTGTTTTTT,CASARGSHEKLFF,-,-,TRBJ1-4,TRBV12-5
TGTGCCAGCTCACCAAACAGGGGCACAGATACGCAGTATTTT,CASSPNRGTDTQYF,-,-,TRBJ2-3,TRBV18
TGTGCCAGCAGGACTAGCGGGGCGAACACCGGGGAGCTGTTTTTT,CASRTSGANTGELFF,TRBD2,-,TRBJ2-2,TRBV6-5
TGTGCCAGCAGCGGGGGACAGGGACGCTATGGCTACACCTTC,CASSGGQGRYGYTF,TRBD1,-,TRBJ1-2,TRBV5-4
TGTGCCAGCAAGCAGAGAGACAATGAGCAGTTCTTC,CASKQRDNEQFF,-,many,TRBJ2-1,TRBV6-1
TGTGCCAGCAGCCCCCGGGGGGCAGTCCGGGGCACTGAAGCTTTCTTT,CASSPRGAVRGTEAFF,-,once,TRBJ1-1,TRBV5-6
TGTGCCAGCAGGACCGGAGACAGGGGGCTAACTGAAGCTTTCTTT,CASRTGDRGLTEAFF,TRBD1,-,TRBJ1-1,TRBV2
TGTGCCAGCAACCTCGGACAGGGCTACGAGCAGTACTTC,CASNLGQGYEQYF,TRBD1,-,TRBJ2-7,TRBV6-1
TGTGCCAGCAGTTTCAGGTCCCGAGTCAAGAACACTGAAGCTTTCTTT,CASSFRSRVKNTEAFF,-,-,TRBJ1-1,TRBV6-5
TGTGCCAGCAGCTCCGAGGGGCTGGTTAGCAATCAGCCCCAGCATTTT,CASSSEGLVSNQPQHF,-,-,TRBJ1-5,TRBV7-8
TGTGCCAGCTCACCAAGACAGGGGGCAAGCAATCAGCCCCAGCATTTT,CASSPRQGASNQPQHF,TRBD1,-,TRBJ1-5,TRBV18
TGCGCCAGCAGCTCCAAAGCGGGGGGGCCAGATACGCAGTATTTT,CASSSKAGGPDTQYF,TRBD2,-,TRBJ2-3,TRBV5-1
TGTGCCAGCAGCTCGCTGGGGACACCTTACAATGAGCAGTTCTTC,CASSSLGTPYNEQFF,-,-,TRBJ2-1,TRBV5-6
TGTGCCAGCAGTGACCTCACCCGCTACTTC,CASSDLTRYF,-,-,TRBJ2-7,TRBV6-1
TGTGCCAGCAGCTTAGGGACAGGGATCTACGAGCAGTACTTC,CASSLGTGIYEQYF,TRBD1,-,TRBJ2-7,TRBV7-9
TGTGCCAGCGGGCAAGGAATGGGTGGCTACACCTTC,CASGQGMGGYTF,-,few,TRBJ1-2,TRBV2
TGTGCCAGCAGCCGCTGGGACAGAAATCAGCCCCAGCATTTT,CASSRWDRNQPQHF,TRBD1,-,TRBJ1-5,TRBV6-5
TGTGCCAGCAGCTCCAGGAAGGGGGCGAGCACTGAAGCTTTCTTT,CASSSRKGASTEAFF,TRBD1,-,TRBJ1-1,TRBV7-2
TGCAGCCCGGGCCTGGCCGATACGCAGTATTTT,CSPGLADTQYF,-,-,TRBJ2-3,TRBV20-1